This T cell receptor (beta chain) was documented in a study of blood T cells in healthy people across ages. Study-level results: Donors of long life had a larger count of naive CD4+ cells and greater diversity than aged donors.

In regard to this clonotype: Its matching antigen is unknown.

PCR was performed a second time for 7 to 11 cycles using a sample-barcoded 5' primer and a J-beta primer mix. Via MiXCR, TCRdb re-called the 5' RACE reads, giving one row per CDR3 protein. The sample consists of 700,000 to 1,000,000 distinct CDR3 sequences, under 45% of them appearing once. The TCR originated in a man aged 55 to 69 in good health. The sequencing sample was made of blood.

The CDR3 region is CASSQDKGALYEQYF. The DNA for the CDR3 is TGCGCCAGCAGCCAAGATAAGGGGGCATTGTACGAGCAGTACTTC. The chain joins TRBV4-3 to TRBJ2-7; 7 bases agree with TRBD1. Germline CDR1 LGHNA, CDR2 YSLEER. CDR3 size: 15 residues. V was clipped by 0 bases and J by 4 bases; unmatched bases: 6.